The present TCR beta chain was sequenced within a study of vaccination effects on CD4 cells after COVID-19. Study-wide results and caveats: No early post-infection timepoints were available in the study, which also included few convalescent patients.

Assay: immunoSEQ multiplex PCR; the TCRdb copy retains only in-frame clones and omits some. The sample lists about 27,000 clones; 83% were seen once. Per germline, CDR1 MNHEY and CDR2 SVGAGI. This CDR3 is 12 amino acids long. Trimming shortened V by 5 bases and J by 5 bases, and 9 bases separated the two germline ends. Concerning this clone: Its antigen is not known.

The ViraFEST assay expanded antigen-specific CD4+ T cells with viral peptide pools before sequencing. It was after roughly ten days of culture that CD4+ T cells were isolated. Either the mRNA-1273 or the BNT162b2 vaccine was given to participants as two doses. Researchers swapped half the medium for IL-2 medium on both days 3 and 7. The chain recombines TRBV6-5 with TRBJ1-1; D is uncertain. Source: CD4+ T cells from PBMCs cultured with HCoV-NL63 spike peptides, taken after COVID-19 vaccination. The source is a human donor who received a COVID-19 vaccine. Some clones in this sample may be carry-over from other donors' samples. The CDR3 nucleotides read TGTGCCAGCAGTACCCCTGCGACTGAAGCTTTCTTT. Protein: CASSTPATEAFF.